The rows below give T cell receptor beta chains drawn from one sample of a study of shared clonotypes between healthy human individuals. Assay: immunoSEQ multiplex PCR; the TCRdb copy retains only in-frame clones and omits some. This table holds over a million clones, around 97% found once. Specimen: naive CD4+ T cells sorted from blood. These receptors were obtained from a man aged 25-40 years in good health. The CDR3 runs from the conserved cysteine through the conserved F or W. D genes are given only for firm matches. Not every row has a clone size; where given, it reads once, few, many or a size class.

TRBD1 | NA | TRBJ2-1 | TRBV7-6 | CASTLQGASNEQFF | TGTGCCAGCACTCTACAGGGGGCGAGTAATGAGCAGTTCTTC
TRBD1 | NA | TRBJ1-5 | TRBV28 | CASSFQGGSGNQPQHF | TGTGCCAGCAGTTTCCAAGGGGGCTCGGGCAATCAGCCCCAGCATTTT
TRBD1 | NA | TRBJ2-7 | TRBV7-3 | CASSFGDRGRNEQYF | TGTGCCAGCAGCTTCGGTGACAGGGGGCGGAACGAGCAGTACTTC
NA | NA | TRBJ2-5 | TRBV5-1 | CASGRRFGLQETQYF | TGCGCCAGCGGGCGGAGGTTCGGCCTCCAAGAGACCCAGTACTTC
NA | once | TRBJ2-3 | TRBV10-1 | CASSAGPAYTDTQYF | TGCGCCAGCAGTGCCGGGCCGGCTTATACAGATACGCAGTATTTT
NA | NA | TRBJ1-1 | TRBV30 | CAYNRGRGATEAFF | TGTGCCTATAACCGGGGGCGGGGAGCCACTGAAGCTTTCTTT
NA | NA | TRBJ2-7 | TRBV7-5 | CVRSPPSPGDTTYEQYF | TGTGTCAGAAGCCCGCCATCCCCGGGGGATACCACCTACGAGCAGTACTTC
TRBD2 | NA | TRBJ2-2 | TRBV27 | CASSFALAGIPGELFF | TGTGCCAGCAGTTTTGCGCTAGCGGGTATTCCCGGGGAGCTGTTTTTT
NA | NA | TRBJ1-1 | TRBV5-4 | CASSYPGSGNTEAFF | TGTGCCAGCAGCTACCCCGGTTCGGGGAACACTGAAGCTTTCTTT
NA | NA | TRBJ2-5 | TRBV18 | CASSPVSGTQMSQYF | TGTGCCAGCTCACCAGTTAGCGGCACCCAGATGTCCCAGTACTTC
NA | NA | TRBJ2-2 | TRBV2 | CASLQGLASLNTGELFF | TGTGCCAGCCTCCAAGGGCTAGCGTCGTTGAACACCGGGGAGCTGTTTTTT
TRBD1 | NA | TRBJ2-7 | TRBV9 | CASSVEGTGSYEQYF | TGTGCCAGCAGCGTAGAAGGGACAGGGTCCTACGAGCAGTACTTC
NA | NA | TRBJ2-6 | TRBV29-1 | CSVGRDTGANVLTF | TGCAGCGTTGGGAGGGACACTGGGGCCAACGTCCTGACTTTC
TRBD1 | NA | TRBJ2-7 | TRBV6-6 | CASSYVAGGHEQYF | TGTGCCAGCAGTTACGTGGCAGGGGGCCACGAGCAGTACTTC
TRBD2 | NA | TRBJ2-7 | TRBV28 | CASTKTSGRGREQYF | TGTGCCAGCACCAAGACTAGCGGGAGGGGTCGCGAGCAGTACTTC
NA | NA | TRBJ2-3 | TRBV19 | CASSSGGGSGTQYF | TGTGCCAGTAGTAGCGGAGGGGGGAGCGGGACGCAGTATTTT
NA | NA | TRBJ2-7 | TRBV18 | CASSPPDSYEQYF | TGTGCCAGCTCCCCTCCCGACTCCTACGAGCAGTACTTC
NA | NA | TRBJ2-3 | TRBV6-5 | CASSYADTDTQYF | TGTGCCAGCAGTTACGCCGACACAGATACGCAGTATTTT
TRBD2 | once | TRBJ2-2 | TRBV9 | CASSGWTSGITGELFF | TGTGCCAGCAGCGGGTGGACTAGCGGGATTACCGGGGAGCTGTTTTTT
NA | NA | TRBJ1-1 | TRBV6-1 | CASSAQGNTEAFF | TGTGCCAGCAGTGCACAGGGGAACACTGAAGCTTTCTTT
TRBD1 | once | TRBJ1-1 | TRBV7-9 | CASSFLRDRDTEAFF | TGTGCCAGCAGCTTCCTTCGGGACAGGGATACTGAAGCTTTCTTT
NA | NA | TRBJ1-3 | TRBV27 | CASSFNGGQTGNTIYF | TGTGCCAGCAGTTTCAATGGGGGTCAGACTGGAAACACCATATATTTT
TRBD1 | NA | TRBJ1-3 | TRBV28 | CASSRGRGRTGNTIYF | TGTGCCAGCAGTCGGGGGAGGGGGCGGACTGGAAACACCATATATTTT
TRBD2 | NA | TRBJ2-1 | TRBV18 | CASSPLRASGSSYNEQFF | TGTGCCAGCTCACCGTTGCGGGCTAGCGGGAGCTCCTACAATGAGCAGTTCTTC
NA | NA | TRBJ2-2 | TRBV11-2 | CASTLVEWNAGELFF | TGTGCCAGCACATTGGTAGAGTGGAACGCCGGGGAGCTGTTTTTT
NA | NA | TRBJ2-5 | TRBV29-1 | CSVEAPPLRGTQYF | TGCAGCGTTGAAGCCCCCCCCCTAAGGGGGACCCAGTACTTC
NA | NA | TRBJ1-1 | TRBV10-3 | CAIREKGNTEAFF | TGTGCCATCAGGGAAAAGGGGAACACTGAAGCTTTCTTT
NA | NA | TRBJ2-7 | TRBV2 | CASSETIDITYEQYF | TGTGCCAGCAGTGAAACTATCGACATTACCTACGAGCAGTACTTC
TRBD1 | NA | TRBJ2-6 | TRBV27 | CASRVGTAAGANVLTF | TGTGCCAGCAGGGTGGGGACAGCGGCCGGGGCCAACGTCCTGACTTTC
NA | NA | TRBJ2-7 | TRBV27 | CASSFRGTYEQYF | TGTGCCAGCAGTTTTAGGGGGACTTACGAGCAGTACTTC
NA | NA | TRBJ2-5 | TRBV7-3 | CASSQGSAAGGTQYF | TGTGCCAGCAGCCAAGGGTCCGCTGCCGGAGGGACCCAGTACTTC
TRBD2 | NA | TRBJ2-5 | TRBV5-4 | CASSDKAGGAGETQYF | TGTGCCAGCAGCGACAAAGCGGGAGGCGCCGGAGAGACCCAGTACTTC
NA | NA | TRBJ2-1 | TRBV2 | CASSGVSSYNEQFF | TGTGCCAGCAGTGGGGTGAGCTCCTACAATGAGCAGTTCTTC
NA | NA | TRBJ2-5 | TRBV7-3 | CASSLNRAQETQYF | TGTGCCAGCAGCTTAAACAGGGCCCAAGAGACCCAGTACTTC
NA | NA | TRBJ1-1 | TRBV29-1 | CSVVRNFEAFF | TGCAGCGTCGTTCGGAATTTTGAAGCTTTCTTT
TRBD1 | NA | TRBJ2-6 | TRBV28 | CASRHYRGPGANVLTF | TGTGCCAGCAGACACTACAGGGGCCCTGGGGCCAACGTCCTGACTTTC
NA | NA | TRBJ2-7 | TRBV6-5 | CASSYQTPDWAREQYF | TGTGCCAGCAGTTACCAGACTCCGGACTGGGCACGGGAGCAGTACTTC
NA | NA | TRBJ2-1 | TRBV28 | CAIRPQAGVVNEQFF | TGTGCCATCAGACCCCAGGCAGGGGTCGTCAATGAGCAGTTCTTC
NA | NA | TRBJ2-1 | TRBV5-6 | CASSLQGRGYNEQFF | TGTGCCAGCAGCCTCCAGGGACGGGGGTACAATGAGCAGTTCTTC
NA | once | TRBJ2-3 | TRBV10-1 | CASSETGRDTQYF | TGCGCCAGCAGTGAGACAGGGCGCGATACGCAGTATTTT
NA | once | TRBJ1-1 | TRBV29-1 | CSVGGEGKKAFF | TGCAGCGTCGGAGGTGAGGGGAAGAAGGCTTTCTTT
NA | NA | TRBJ2-1 | TRBV5-1 | CASSLDSPTYNEQFF | TGCGCCAGCAGTTTAGACAGTCCCACCTACAATGAGCAGTTCTTC
NA | NA | TRBJ2-3 | TRBV7-9 | CASSLRGGGSDTQYF | TGTGCCAGCAGCTTAAGGGGAGGGGGGTCAGATACGCAGTATTTT
TRBD1 | NA | TRBJ2-2 | TRBV10-3 | CAIHRGPGELFF | TGTGCCATCCACAGGGGGCCCGGGGAGCTGTTTTTT
NA | NA | TRBJ2-1 | TRBV11-2 | CASSLGVKGEQFF | TGTGCCAGCAGCTTAGGAGTCAAAGGGGAGCAGTTCTTC
NA | NA | TRBJ2-3 | TRBV29-1 | CSGSGGTDTQYF | TGCAGCGGCTCGGGCGGCACAGATACGCAGTATTTT
TRBD1 | NA | TRBJ2-3 | TRBV19 | CASSPRTGGSTDTQYF | TGTGCCAGTAGTCCCAGGACAGGGGGAAGCACAGATACGCAGTATTTT
TRBD2 | NA | TRBJ2-2 | TRBV25-1 | CASSGPGLAGTGELFF | TGTGCCAGCAGTGGTCCGGGACTAGCGGGCACCGGGGAGCTGTTTTTT
NA | NA | TRBJ2-6 | TRBV5-6 | CASRLSSGANVLTF | TGTGCCAGCAGATTATCCTCTGGGGCCAACGTCCTGACTTTC
NA | NA | TRBJ2-7 | TRBV7-2 | CASSLVGIYEQYF | TGTGCCAGCAGCTTAGTCGGGATCTACGAGCAGTACTTC
NA | NA | TRBJ1-4 | TRBV18 | CASSPVGRRDEKLFF | TGTGCCAGCTCACCAGTCGGCAGACGGGATGAAAAACTGTTTTTT
TRBD2 | NA | TRBJ2-3 | TRBV19 | CASSMPSLAGSTDTQYF | TGTGCCAGTAGTATGCCTAGTCTAGCGGGGTCCACAGATACGCAGTATTTT
TRBD1 | few | TRBJ1-2 | TRBV27 | CASSFFQGAGGYTF | TGTGCCAGCAGTTTCTTCCAGGGGGCAGGAGGCTACACCTTC
NA | once | TRBJ2-7 | TRBV10-3 | CAISGTGSATYEQYF | TGTGCCATCAGTGGTACGGGTTCTGCCACCTACGAGCAGTACTTC
TRBD1 | NA | TRBJ1-2 | TRBV28 | CASSGQGNYGYTF | TGTGCCAGCAGCGGACAGGGGAACTATGGCTACACCTTC